These 2 T cell receptor beta chains originate from one sample sequenced in a study of blood T cell repertoires in COVID-19. Profiling relied on immunoSEQ multiplex PCR, and the TCRdb table lists in-frame clones only, not all of them. Seen here are roughly 120,000 clones, more than 70% observed once, and the top ten hold approximately 3.3%. The material sequenced was peripheral blood. The receptors originated from a woman in her forties or fifties with acute or convalescent COVID-19.

The V and J genes are TRBV7-9 and TRBJ2-7; tentatively, D is TRBD2 (6 bases). The CDR3 has 14 residues. Germline CDR1 reads SEHNR; CDR2 reads FQNEAQ (reference sequence). Trimming left V 5 bases short and J 7 bases short, with 18 bases between. Here the CDR3 reads CASSTGLGRGEQYF. The DNA of the CDR3 is TGTGCCAGCAGCACGGGACTCGGGCGGGGTGAGCAGTACTTC.

This sequence joins TRBV7-9 and TRBJ2-3, with D possibly matching TRBD2 (5 bases). Germline lookup yields CDR1 SEHNR and CDR2 FQNEAQ (reference sequence). The CDR3 has 15 residues. The V and J ends lost 5 bases and 5 bases respectively, with 17 bases between them. CDR3: CASSERRLAGDTQYF. CDR3 nucleotides: TGTGCCAGCAGCGAACGTCGGCTAGCAGGAGATACGCAGTATTTT.